The present entry profiles one T cell receptor (beta chain) with its context. TCRdb's copy holds only in-frame clones and misses some; the assay was immunoSEQ multiplex PCR. The data show around 15,000 clones, with 72% seen just once and roughly 5.5% held by the top ten. The sample is drawn from a study of T cell repertoires in ileal Crohn's disease. CDR3 length: 19 residues. Germline assignment: CDR1 KGHSH and CDR2 LQKENI. V lost 2 bases and J lost 3; bases outside the gene matches: 9. The receptor was isolated from an adult with Crohn's disease. The sequenced sample was ileal tissue. V and J are TRBV18 and TRBJ2-3, with TRBD2 matching over 15 bases. The CDR3 loop reads CASSPSWTSGGALTDTQYF. In DNA, the CDR3 is TGTGCCAGCTCACCATCTTGGACTAGCGGGGGGGCCCTTACAGATACGCAGTATTTT. Together with reference TRBV18 and TRBJ2-3, the CDR3 gives the full variable domain: NAGVMQNPRHLVRRRGQEARLRCSPMKGHSHVYWYRQLPEEGLKFMVYLQKENIIDESGMPKERFSAEFPKEGPSILRIQQVVRGDSAAYFCASSPSWTSGGALTDTQYFGPGTRLTVL.